A single TCR beta chain is shown here with its context. In the authors' workflow: Reference gene primer amplification gave estimated nucleated cell counts. Clones were sequenced by immunoSEQ multiplex PCR, and TCRdb holds only the in-frame ones, with some missing. That table furnishes V, J and clone size, whereas the DNA furnished D and trimming. The sample holds 360,000 or so clones, 87% seen once. Germline V gives CDR1 MNHEY, CDR2 SMNVEV (reference sequence). This CDR3 comprises 13 residues. The V gene end was trimmed by 3 bases and the J gene end by 5 bases; junction bases not matched to a gene: 4. The study drew participants aged about 18 to 89 years from about two dozen US areas. The study counted Cohort 3 donors as recovered given two negative PCRs, clearance, or symptom resolution. The sample is drawn from a study of blood T cell repertoires in COVID-19. Study as a whole: T cells, B-cell-depleted T cells, or PBMCs provided the cDNA or gDNA that served as material.

This chain uses TRBV27 with TRBJ2-7, with 7 bases fitting TRBD1. The TCR sequence derives from a woman aged 25-40 years who had recovered from COVID-19. Material: PBMCs or T cells enriched from blood (not recorded which). CDR3 in amino acids: CASSFRTGHEQYF. In DNA form, the CDR3 reads TGTGCCAGCAGTTTCCGGACAGGACACGAGCAGTACTTC.